By share, the clone carrying this T cell receptor beta chain ranks as medium-sized (0.01 to 0.1%). Antigen: not known. This specimen belongs to a study of metastatic and nonmetastatic thyroid tumors. Study summary: Across peripheral blood and tumor or nodule tissue samples taken from malignant and benign thyroid patients, the repertoires were compared with one another. Whole-study results and caveats: Relative to benign nodules, malignant thyroid tumors were reportedly characterized by significantly elevated TCR beta diversity in blood and tumor.

Per the authors' pipeline: The study built a papillary thyroid cancer distant-metastasis classifier from CDR3 differences across clinicopathological groups. TCRdb re-called the PCR reads via MiXCR. The V and J calls, along with clone size, are taken from TCRdb and not from the paper's own processing. This table holds under 20,000 clones, about a quarter found once. Patients underwent thyroid surgery, and none had received any treatment before it. The junction had 7 bases not matched to a gene; V was cut back by 9 bases and J by 5 bases. CDR3 length: 13 residues. Germline assignment: CDR1 LNHDA and CDR2 SQIVND (reference sequence).

This TCR was sampled from a male donor with papillary thyroid cancer or a benign thyroid nodule (not recorded which). Some clones in this sample may be carry-over from other donors' samples. The source material was blood. The chain has TRBV19 and TRBJ2-7, with 10 positions matching TRBD1. Here the CDR3 DNA reads TGTGCCAGCCGGGACAGGGGTTTGAACGAGCAGTACTTC. Translation: CASRDRGLNEQYF. Supplemented by reference TRBV19 and TRBJ2-7, the full variable domain reads DGGITQSPKYLFRKEGQNVTLSCEQNLNHDAMYWYRQDPGQGLRLIYYSQIVNDFQKGDIAEGYSVSREKKESFPLTVTSAQKNPTAFYLCASRDRGLNEQYFGPGTRLTVT.